This T cell receptor beta chain was documented in a study of OX40 agonist ivuxolimab in advanced cancers. Overall study: A mean age of around 66 years, range roughly 20 to 79, was recorded, and over 65% were male.

About this clone itself: The antigen remains undetermined.

The cohort excluded patients with autoimmune disease history or systemic immunosuppression. Profiled with immunoSEQ multiplex PCR; TCRdb holds only in-frame clones, not every one. The sample lists 75,000 to 90,000 clones, around 90% occurring once. Per the germline V gene, CDR1 is KGHSH and CDR2 is LQKENI. The V segment lost 3 bases and the J segment 0 bases; nucleotides outside the gene matches: 6. This CDR3 is built from 16 residues. The study, taken as a whole, reports: Antigen specificity was not determined for the expanded peripheral T cells. Compared with CD4+, CD8+ T cells on average had more expanded clones.

The rearrangement links TRBV18 to TRBJ1-2, with 8 bases lining up with TRBD1. This TCR was sampled from an adult with an advanced solid tumor such as melanoma, head and neck, liver or kidney cancer. The material sequenced was CD4+ or CD8+ T cells sorted from blood, taken in a trial of the OX40 agonist ivuxolimab. The CDR3 loop reads CASSPPRTGSNYGYTF. CDR3 bases: TGTGCCAGCTCACCCCCGCGGACAGGGTCTAACTATGGCTACACCTTC.